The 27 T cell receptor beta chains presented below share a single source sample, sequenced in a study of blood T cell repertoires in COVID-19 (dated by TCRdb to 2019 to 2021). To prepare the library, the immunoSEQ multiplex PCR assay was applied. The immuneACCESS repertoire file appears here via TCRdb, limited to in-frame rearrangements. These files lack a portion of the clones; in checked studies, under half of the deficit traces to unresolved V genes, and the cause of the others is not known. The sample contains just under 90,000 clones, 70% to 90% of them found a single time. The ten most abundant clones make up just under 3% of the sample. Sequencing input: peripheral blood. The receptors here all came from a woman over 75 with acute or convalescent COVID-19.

The CDR3 loop is CASSLQSGAGGYTF. CDR3 DNA sequence: TGTGCCAGTAGTCTACAATCGGGTGCTGGCGGCTACACCTTC. This rearrangement joins TRBV19 to TRBJ1-2; D is ambiguous. The germline V gene has CDR1 LNHDA and CDR2 SQIVND (reference sequence). Between the trimmed V and J ends, which lost 5 bases and 8 bases, there was a span of 18 bases. The CDR3 is 14 amino acids. Based on the CDR3 plus reference TRBV19 and TRBJ1-2, the full variable domain is DGGITQSPKYLFRKEGQNVTLSCEQNLNHDAMYWYRQDPGQGLRLIYYSQIVNDFQKGDIAEGYSVSREKKESFPLTVTSAQKNPTAFYLCASSLQSGAGGYTFGSGTRLTVV.

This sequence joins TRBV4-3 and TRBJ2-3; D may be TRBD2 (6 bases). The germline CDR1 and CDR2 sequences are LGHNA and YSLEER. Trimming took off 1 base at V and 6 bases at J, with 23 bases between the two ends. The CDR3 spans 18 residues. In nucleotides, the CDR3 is TGCGCCAGCAGCCAAGTGGCTGGCGGGGCCTCTGCAGGGGATACGCAGTATTTT. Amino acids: CASSQVAGGASAGDTQYF.

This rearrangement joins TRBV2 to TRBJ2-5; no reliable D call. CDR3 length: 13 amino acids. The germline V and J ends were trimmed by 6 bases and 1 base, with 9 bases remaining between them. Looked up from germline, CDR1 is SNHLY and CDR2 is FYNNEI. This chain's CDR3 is CASSRDFQETQYF. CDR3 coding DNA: TGTGCCAGCAGCCGCGACTTCCAAGAGACCCAGTACTTC.

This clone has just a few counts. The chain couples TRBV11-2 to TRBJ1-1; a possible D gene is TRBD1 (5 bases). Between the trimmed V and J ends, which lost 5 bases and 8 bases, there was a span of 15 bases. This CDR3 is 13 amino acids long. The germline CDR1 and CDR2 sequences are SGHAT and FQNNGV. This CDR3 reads CASSPDRLSEAFF. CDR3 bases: TGTGCCAGCAGCCCCGACAGACTTTCCGAAGCTTTCTTT.

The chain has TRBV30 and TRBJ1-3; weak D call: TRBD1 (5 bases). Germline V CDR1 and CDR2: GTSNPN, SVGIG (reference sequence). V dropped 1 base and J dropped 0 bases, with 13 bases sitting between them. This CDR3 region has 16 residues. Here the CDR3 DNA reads TGTGCCTGGAGTGAGGGGTGGGGAAACTCTGGAAACACCATATATTTT. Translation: CAWSEGWGNSGNTIYF.

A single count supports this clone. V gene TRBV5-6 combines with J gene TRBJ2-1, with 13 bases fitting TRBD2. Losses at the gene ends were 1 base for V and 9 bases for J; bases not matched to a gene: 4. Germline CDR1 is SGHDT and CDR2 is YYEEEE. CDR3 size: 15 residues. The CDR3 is CASSLRGLAGSEQFF. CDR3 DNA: TGTGCCAGCAGCTTGCGGGGACTAGCGGGAAGTGAGCAGTTCTTC.

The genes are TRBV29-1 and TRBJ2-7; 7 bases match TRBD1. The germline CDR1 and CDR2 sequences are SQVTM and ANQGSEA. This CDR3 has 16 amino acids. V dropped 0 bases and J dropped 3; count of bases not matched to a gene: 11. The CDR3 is CSVEEIRPGTVYEQYF. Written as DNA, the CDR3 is TGCAGCGTTGAAGAAATCCGTCCCGGGACAGTCTACGAGCAGTACTTC.

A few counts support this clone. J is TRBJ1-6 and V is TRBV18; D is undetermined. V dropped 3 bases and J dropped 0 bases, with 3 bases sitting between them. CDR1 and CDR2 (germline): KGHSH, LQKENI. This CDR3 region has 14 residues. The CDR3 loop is CASSPSSYNSPLHF. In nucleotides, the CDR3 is TGTGCCAGCTCACCCAGCTCCTATAATTCACCCCTCCACTTT.

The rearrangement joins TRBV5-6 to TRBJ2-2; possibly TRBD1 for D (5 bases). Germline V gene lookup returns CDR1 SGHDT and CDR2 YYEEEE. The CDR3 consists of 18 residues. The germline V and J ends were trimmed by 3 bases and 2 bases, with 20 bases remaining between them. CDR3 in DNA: TGTGCCAGCAGCTGGTGGGGCCGAGGCCGCGGAAACACCGGGGAGCTGTTTTTT. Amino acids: CASSWWGRGRGNTGELFF.

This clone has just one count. CDR3 residues: CASSLRTADNYGYTF. CDR3 in DNA: TGTGCCAGCTCACTACGGACAGCTGATAACTATGGCTACACCTTC. The rearrangement uses TRBV18 and TRBJ1-2; maybe TRBD1 (6 bases). Per the germline V gene, CDR1 is KGHSH and CDR2 is LQKENI. The CDR3 contains 15 residues. V lost 4 bases and J 1 base, leaving 13 bases between the germline ends.

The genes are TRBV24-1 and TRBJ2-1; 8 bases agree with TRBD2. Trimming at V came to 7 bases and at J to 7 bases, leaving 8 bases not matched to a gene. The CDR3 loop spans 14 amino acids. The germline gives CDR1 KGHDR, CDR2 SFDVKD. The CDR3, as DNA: TGTGCCACCAGGGGACTAGGACAAAATAATGAGCAGTTCTTC. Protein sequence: CATRGLGQNNEQFF.

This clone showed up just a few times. The CDR3 bases are TGTGCCACCAGTGATTTCGGACGGGGTGGCTACACCTTC. Amino acid sequence: CATSDFGRGGYTF. This chain uses TRBV24-1 with TRBJ1-2; the D is unclear. This CDR3 contains 13 residues. The germline V gene encodes CDR1 KGHDR and CDR2 SFDVKD. V lost 1 base and J lost 7, with 9 bases in between.

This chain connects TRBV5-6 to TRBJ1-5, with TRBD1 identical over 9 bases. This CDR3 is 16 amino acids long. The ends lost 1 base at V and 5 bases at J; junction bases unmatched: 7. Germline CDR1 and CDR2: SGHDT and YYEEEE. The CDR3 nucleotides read TGTGCCAGCAGCTTGAGGGGGGGACAGGGCTATCAGCCCCAGCATTTT. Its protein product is CASSLRGGQGYQPQHF.

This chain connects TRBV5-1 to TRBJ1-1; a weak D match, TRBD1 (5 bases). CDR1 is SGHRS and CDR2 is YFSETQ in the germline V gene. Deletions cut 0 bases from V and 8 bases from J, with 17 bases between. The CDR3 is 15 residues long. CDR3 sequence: CASSLASGPIGEAFF. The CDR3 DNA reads TGCGCCAGCAGCTTGGCTTCAGGGCCCATCGGGGAAGCTTTCTTT.

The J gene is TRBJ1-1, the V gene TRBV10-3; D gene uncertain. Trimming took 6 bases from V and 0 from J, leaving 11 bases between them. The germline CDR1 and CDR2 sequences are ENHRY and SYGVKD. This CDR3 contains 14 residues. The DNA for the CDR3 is TGTGCCATCAGCGAATTCACAGTGAACACTGAAGCTTTCTTT. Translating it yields CAISEFTVNTEAFF.

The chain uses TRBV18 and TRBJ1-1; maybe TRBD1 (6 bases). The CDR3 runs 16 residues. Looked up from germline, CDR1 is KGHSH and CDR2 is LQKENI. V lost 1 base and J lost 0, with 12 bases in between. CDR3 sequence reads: CASSPQMTGVNTEAFF. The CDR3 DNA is TGTGCCAGCTCACCACAAATGACAGGTGTGAACACTGAAGCTTTCTTT.

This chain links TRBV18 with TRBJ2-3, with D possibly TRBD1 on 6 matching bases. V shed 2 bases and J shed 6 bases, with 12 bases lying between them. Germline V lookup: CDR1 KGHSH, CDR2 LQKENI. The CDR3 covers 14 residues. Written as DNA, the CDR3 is TGTGCCAGCTCACCAGGACAGACGCGGGATACGCAGTATTTT. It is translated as CASSPGQTRDTQYF.

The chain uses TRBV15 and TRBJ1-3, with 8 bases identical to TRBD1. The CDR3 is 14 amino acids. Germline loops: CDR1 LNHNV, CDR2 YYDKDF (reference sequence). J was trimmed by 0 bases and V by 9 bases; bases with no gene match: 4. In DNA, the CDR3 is TGTGCCACGGGGGACAGGAGCTCTGGAAACACCATATATTTT. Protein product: CATGDRSSGNTIYF. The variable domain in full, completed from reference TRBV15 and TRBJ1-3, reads DAMVIQNPRYQVTQFGKPVTLSCSQTLNHNVMYWYQQKSSQAPKLLFHYYDKDFNNEADTPDNFQSRRPNTSFCFLDIRSPGLGDTAMYLCATGDRSSGNTIYFGEGSWLTVV.

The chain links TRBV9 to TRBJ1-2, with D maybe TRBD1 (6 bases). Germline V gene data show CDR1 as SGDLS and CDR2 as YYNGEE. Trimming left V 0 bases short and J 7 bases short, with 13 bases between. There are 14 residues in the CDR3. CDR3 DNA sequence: TGTGCCAGCAGCGTAGATACAGGGAAAGCTGGCTACACCTTC. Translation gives CASSVDTGKAGYTF.

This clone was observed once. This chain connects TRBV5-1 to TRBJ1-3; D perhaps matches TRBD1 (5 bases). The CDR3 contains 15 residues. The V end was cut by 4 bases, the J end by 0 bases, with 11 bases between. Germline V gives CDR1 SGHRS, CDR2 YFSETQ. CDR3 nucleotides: TGCGCCAGCAGCATTGGGGCCAACTCTGGAAACACCATATATTTT. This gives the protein CASSIGANSGNTIYF. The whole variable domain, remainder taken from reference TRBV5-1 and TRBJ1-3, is KAGVTQTPRYLIKTRGQQVTLSCSPISGHRSVSWYQQTPGQGLQFLFEYFSETQRNKGNFPGRFSGRQFSNSRSEMNVSTLELGDSALYLCASSIGANSGNTIYFGEGSWLTVV.

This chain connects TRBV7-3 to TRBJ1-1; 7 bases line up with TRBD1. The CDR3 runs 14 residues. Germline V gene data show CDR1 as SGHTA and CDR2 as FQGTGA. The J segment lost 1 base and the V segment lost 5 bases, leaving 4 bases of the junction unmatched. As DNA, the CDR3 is TGTGCCAGCAGCAAGGGACAGACGAACACTGAAGCTTTCTTT. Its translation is CASSKGQTNTEAFF. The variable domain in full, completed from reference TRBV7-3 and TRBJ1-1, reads GAGVSQTPSNKVTEKGKYVELRCDPISGHTALYWYRQSLGQGPEFLIYFQGTGAADDSGLPNDRFFAVRPEGSVSTLKIQRTERGDSAVYLCASSKGQTNTEAFFGQGTRLTVV.

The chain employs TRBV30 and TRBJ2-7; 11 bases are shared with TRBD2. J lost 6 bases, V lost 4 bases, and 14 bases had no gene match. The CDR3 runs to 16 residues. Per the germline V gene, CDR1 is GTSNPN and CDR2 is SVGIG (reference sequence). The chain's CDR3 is CAWTLRASGGFFEQYF. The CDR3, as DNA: TGTGCCTGGACCTTACGGGCTAGCGGGGGGTTTTTCGAGCAGTACTTC. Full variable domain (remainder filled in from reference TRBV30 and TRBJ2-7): SQTIHQWPATLVQPVGSPLSLECTVEGTSNPNLYWYRQAAGRGLQLLFYSVGIGQISSEVPQNLSASRPQDRQFILSSKKLLLSDSGFYLCAWTLRASGGFFEQYFGPGTRLTVT.

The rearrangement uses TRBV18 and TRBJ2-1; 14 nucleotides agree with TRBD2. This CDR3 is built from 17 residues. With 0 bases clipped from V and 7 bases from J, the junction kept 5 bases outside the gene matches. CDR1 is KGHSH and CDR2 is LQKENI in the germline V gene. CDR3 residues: CASSPPGTSGRWNEQFF. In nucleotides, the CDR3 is TGTGCCAGCTCACCACCAGGGACTAGCGGGAGATGGAATGAGCAGTTCTTC.

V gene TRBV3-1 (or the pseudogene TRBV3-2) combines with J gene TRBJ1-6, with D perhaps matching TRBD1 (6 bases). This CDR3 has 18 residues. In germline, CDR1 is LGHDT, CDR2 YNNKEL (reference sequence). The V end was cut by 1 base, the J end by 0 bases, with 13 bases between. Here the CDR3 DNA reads TGTGCCAGCAGCCAAGGTGTCACAGGGAGCTCCTATAATTCACCCCTCCACTTT. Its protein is CASSQGVTGSSYNSPLHF.

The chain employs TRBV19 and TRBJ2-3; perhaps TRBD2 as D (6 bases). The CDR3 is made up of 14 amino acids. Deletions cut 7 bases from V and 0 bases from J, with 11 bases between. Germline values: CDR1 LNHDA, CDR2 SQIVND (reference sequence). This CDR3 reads CASKGTLSTDTQYF. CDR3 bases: TGTGCCAGTAAGGGGACTTTAAGCACAGATACGCAGTATTTT.

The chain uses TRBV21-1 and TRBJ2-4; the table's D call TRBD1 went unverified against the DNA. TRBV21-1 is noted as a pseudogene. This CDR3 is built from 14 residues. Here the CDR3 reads CASNKGASKNIQYF. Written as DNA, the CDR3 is TGTGCCAGCAATAAGGGGGCGTCCAAAAACATTCAGTACTTC.

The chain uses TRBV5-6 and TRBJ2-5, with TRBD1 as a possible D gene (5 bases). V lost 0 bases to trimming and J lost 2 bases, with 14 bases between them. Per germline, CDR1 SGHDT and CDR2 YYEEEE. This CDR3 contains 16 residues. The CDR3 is CASSLVGRQGQETQYF. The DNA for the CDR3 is TGTGCCAGCAGCTTGGTAGGTCGTCAGGGACAAGAGACCCAGTACTTC.